These 9 T cell receptor beta chains share one sample of origin, sequenced in a study of blood T cell repertoires in COVID-19. Data came from immunoSEQ multiplex PCR; TCRdb stores just in-frame clones and leaves some out. The sample has around 230,000 clones; 70% to 90% are singletons. The sequencing input was PBMCs or T cells enriched from blood (not recorded which). The source of these receptors is a woman aged 40 to 55 with acute COVID-19.

The chain carries TRBV2 and TRBJ1-6, with a tentative D call TRBD1 (6 bases). V gave up 6 bases and J gave up 0 bases, with 15 bases separating them. The V gene's germline CDR1 is SNHLY and CDR2 FYNNEI. The CDR3 contains 17 residues. CDR3 protein: CASRRGGGSSYNSPLHF. CDR3 nucleotide sequence: TGTGCCAGCAGACGGGGGGGCGGGAGCTCCTATAATTCACCCCTCCACTTT.

The table lists this clone with a count of one. The chain has TRBV30 and TRBJ2-3, with D possibly matching TRBD2 (6 bases). V was pared by 0 bases and J by 4 bases, with 11 bases between. CDR1 is GTSNPN and CDR2 is SVGIG in the germline V gene (reference sequence). CDR3 length equals 14 residues. CDR3 residues: CAWSVQSGADTQYF. The CDR3 region has the DNA TGTGCCTGGAGTGTACAGTCGGGGGCAGATACGCAGTATTTT.

This chain joins TRBV19 and TRBJ2-1, with 8 bases fitting TRBD2. The CDR3 has 16 amino acids. J gave up 4 bases and V 4 bases, and 9 bases lay outside the gene matches. Looked up from germline, CDR1 is LNHDA and CDR2 is SQIVND (reference sequence). The CDR3 is CASSTGGSGEYNEQFF. CDR3 bases: TGTGCCAGTAGTACCGGGGGTAGCGGGGAATACAATGAGCAGTTCTTC.

Turning to this clone: The junction does not match germline at one end; this may be a read error. The J gene is TRBJ2-2, the V gene TRBV7-9, with D unresolved. Germline V CDR1 and CDR2: SEHNR, FQNEAQ (reference sequence). CDR3 length: 14 residues. CDR3: CASRLGANTGELFF. Written as DNA, the CDR3 is TGTGCCAGCAGGTTAGGAGCAAACACCGGGGAGCTGTTTTTT.

The chain couples TRBV19 to TRBJ2-5; 7 nucleotides line up with TRBD2. With V trimmed by 7 bases and J by 2 bases, 16 bases remained unmatched. This CDR3 comprises 17 residues. CDR1 LNHDA and CDR2 SQIVND come from the germline V gene (reference sequence). The CDR3 protein is CASMGREVEWGQETQYF. In DNA form, the CDR3 reads TGTGCCAGTATGGGACGGGAGGTCGAATGGGGGCAAGAGACCCAGTACTTC.

The rearrangement links TRBV6-5 to TRBJ2-7, with 8 nucleotides matching TRBD1. The germline V gene has CDR1 MNHEY and CDR2 SVGAGI. J lost 4 bases, V lost 7 bases, and 9 bases had no gene match. The length of the CDR3 is 14 residues. CDR3 sequence (DNA): TGTGCCAGCACCCAGAGGGACAGGAATTACGAGCAGTACTTC. Translated, it gives CASTQRDRNYEQYF.

This chain joins TRBV27 and TRBJ2-2; 8 positions match TRBD2. V shed 0 bases, J shed 4 bases, and the junction held 1 base outside the gene matches. From germline, CDR1 is MNHEY and CDR2 SMNVEV (reference sequence). The CDR3 spans 15 residues. CDR3 sequence: CASSLSGRGTGELFF. The CDR3 DNA sequence: TGTGCCAGCAGTTTATCCGGGAGGGGCACCGGGGAGCTGTTTTTT.

CDR3 loop: CASSIGVRDTQYF. In DNA, the CDR3 is TGTGCCAGTAGTATCGGGGTGCGTGATACCCAGTACTTC. The chain joins TRBV19 to TRBJ2-5; perhaps TRBD2 as D (5 bases). The CDR3 length is 13 residues. Trimming cost V 3 bases and J 8 bases, with 13 bases left between them. Germline values: CDR1 LNHDA, CDR2 SQIVND (reference sequence).

The V and J genes are TRBV3-1 (or the pseudogene TRBV3-2) and TRBJ2-2; TRBD2 is a possible D gene (6 bases). V lost 1 base to trimming and J lost 6 bases, with 9 bases between them. Per germline, CDR1 LGHDT and CDR2 YNNKEL (reference sequence). The CDR3 is made up of 14 amino acids. The CDR3 DNA is TGTGCCAGCAGCCAAGCCGCGGGGTCCGGGGAGCTGTTTTTT. Encoded protein: CASSQAAGSGELFF.